The clone carrying this TCR beta chain was seen ten or more times. What it binds is not known. The data stem from a study of T-cell reconstitution after alpha-beta-depleted transplantation in children. The ends were cut back, 6 bases at V and 4 bases at J, with 6 bases in the middle. Germline loops: CDR1 LNHDA, CDR2 SQIVND (reference sequence). The CDR3 consists of 11 residues. Findings and limits, study-wide: Approximately two months post-transplant, alpha-beta T cells reportedly originated from several hundred expanded graft clones.

Unique molecular identifiers were incorporated during preparation of the TCRbeta library. TCRdb reprocessed the PCR reads with MiXCR, giving one entry per CDR3 protein. This table holds about 460,000 distinct CDR3 sequences, roughly a tenth found once. The source was PBMCs, collected before TCRalphabeta/CD19-depleted stem cell transplant. The receptor was derived from a child under 10 years old with inherited bone marrow failure, due to receive a stem cell transplant. V usage is TRBV19 and J usage is TRBJ1-1, with D hard to call. CDR3 amino acids: CASRSSTEAFF. The CDR3 nucleotides read TGTGCCAGTAGATCCAGCACTGAAGCTTTCTTT.